This T cell receptor beta chain was captured by sequencing in a study of blood T cells in healthy people across ages. The authors ran a second PCR of 7 to 11 cycles using a sample-barcoded 5' primer and a J-beta primer mix. TCRdb re-derived calls from the 5' RACE reads in MiXCR, one entry per CDR3 protein. This sample has 600,000 or so distinct CDR3 sequences; roughly 21% occur once, and the top ten carry roughly 3.6%. V was clipped by 6 bases and J by 10 bases; unmatched bases: 5. Germline lookup yields CDR1 SQVTM and CDR2 ANQGSEA. CDR3 length: 13 amino acids. This chain joins TRBV29-1 and TRBJ2-1; 14 nucleotides line up with TRBD2. The sequence was collected from a man between 65 and 79 years old in good health. The sequencing sample was made of blood. The CDR3 bases are TGCAGCGTATGGGGACTAGCGGGGGAAGAGCAGTTCTTC. Its protein is CSVWGLAGEEQFF.